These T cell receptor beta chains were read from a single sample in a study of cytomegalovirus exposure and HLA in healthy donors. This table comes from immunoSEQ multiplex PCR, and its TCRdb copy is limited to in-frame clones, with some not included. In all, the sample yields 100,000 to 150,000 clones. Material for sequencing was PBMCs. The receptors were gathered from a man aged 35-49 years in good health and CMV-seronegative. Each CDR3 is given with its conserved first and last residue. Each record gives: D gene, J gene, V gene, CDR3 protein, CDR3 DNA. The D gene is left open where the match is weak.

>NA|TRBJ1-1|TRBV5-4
CASSLSAGNTEAFF
TGTGCCAGCAGCTTGTCTGCAGGGAACACTGAAGCTTTCTTT
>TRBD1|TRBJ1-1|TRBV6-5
CASSLGTGTEAFF
TGTGCCAGCAGTTTGGGGACAGGCACTGAAGCTTTCTTT
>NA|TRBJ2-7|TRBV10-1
CASSESTGEQYF
TGCGCCAGCAGTGAGTCGACGGGCGAGCAGTACTTC
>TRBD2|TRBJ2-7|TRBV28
CASSLKASGYEQYF
TGTGCCAGCAGTTTAAAGGCTAGCGGTTACGAGCAGTACTTC
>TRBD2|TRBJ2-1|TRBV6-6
CASSRTTSLSDEQFF
TGTGCCAGCAGTCGAACGACTAGCCTTTCGGATGAGCAGTTCTTC
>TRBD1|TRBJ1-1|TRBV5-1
CASKTGVNTEAFF
TGCGCCAGTAAGACAGGGGTGAACACTGAAGCTTTCTTT
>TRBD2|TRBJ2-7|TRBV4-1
CASSQDQASGFEQYF
TGCGCCAGCAGCCAAGATCAGGCTAGCGGGTTCGAGCAGTACTTC
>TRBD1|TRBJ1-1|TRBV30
CAWSVGTGVFAREAFF
TGTGCCTGGAGTGTCGGGACAGGGGTTTTTGCACGCGAAGCTTTCTTT
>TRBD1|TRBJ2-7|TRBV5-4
CASSRGRDRGPYEQYF
TGTGCCAGCAGCCGGGGCCGGGACAGGGGTCCCTACGAGCAGTACTTC
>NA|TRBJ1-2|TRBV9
CASSATRAPPGGSYGYTF
TGTGCCAGCAGCGCCACGCGAGCGCCCCCGGGGGGTAGCTATGGCTACACCTTC
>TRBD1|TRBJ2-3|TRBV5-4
CASSSPGQPTDTQYF
TGTGCCAGCAGCTCCCCGGGACAGCCCACAGATACGCAGTATTTT
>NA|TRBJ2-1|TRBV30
CAWSTHYYYNEQFF
TGTGCCTGGAGTACACACTACTACTACAATGAGCAGTTCTTC
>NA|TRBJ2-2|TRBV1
CTSSQLAGAGELFF
TGCACCAGCAGCCAACTAGCGGGAGCCGGGGAGCTGTTTTTT
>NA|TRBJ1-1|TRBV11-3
CASSLGPGRGSEAFF
TGTGCCAGCAGCTTAGGTCCGGGGCGGGGAAGTGAAGCTTTCTTT
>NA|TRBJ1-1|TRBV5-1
CASSLAASLGGTEAFF
TGCGCCAGCAGCTTGGCCGCGAGCCTGGGGGGCACTGAAGCTTTCTTT
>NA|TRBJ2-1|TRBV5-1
CASSLAGSYNEQFF
TGCGCCAGCAGCTTAGCAGGTTCCTACAATGAGCAGTTCTTC
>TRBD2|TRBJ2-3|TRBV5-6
CASSSGTSGNTDTQYF
TGTGCCAGCAGCTCCGGGACTAGCGGTAACACAGATACGCAGTATTTT
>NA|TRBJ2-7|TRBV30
CAWSVGAGRAWSGAQFREQYF
TGTGCCTGGAGTGTGGGGGCAGGGAGGGCGTGGAGCGGGGCCCAGTTTCGGGAGCAGTACTTC
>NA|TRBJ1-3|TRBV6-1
CASSEYHLAVAGGNTIYF
TGTGCCAGCAGTGAATATCATTTGGCCGTCGCGGGAGGAAACACCATATATTTT
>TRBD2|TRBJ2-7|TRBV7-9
CASSSAVGTSGYEQYF
TGTGCCAGCAGCTCTGCGGTTGGGACTAGCGGCTACGAGCAGTACTTC